These T cell receptor beta chains were read from a single sample in a study of yellow fever vaccine responses in identical twins. TCRdb redid the calling of the RT-PCR reads with MiXCR, one entry per CDR3 protein. In the table there are approximately 3,100 distinct CDR3 sequences, about 80% of which are singletons. The material was T cells from blood (PBMCs), unsorted or a sorted subset (not recorded which), obtained before or after yellow fever vaccination (not recorded which). These TCRs come from a woman aged 18-35 years who received the yellow fever vaccine. Both conserved end residues are part of each CDR3. Fields, in order: clone size, D gene, J gene, V gene, CDR3 DNA, CDR3 protein. A D gene is named only where the DNA matches it firmly. The size field is filled for only some rows; it gives once, few, many or a size class.

size: .
D: .
J: TRBJ2-3
V: TRBV11-1
DNA: TGTGCCCTCGATGCAGATACGCAGTATTTT
CDR3: CALDADTQYF

size: .
D: TRBD1
J: TRBJ2-7
V: TRBV11-1
DNA: TGTGCCAGCAGTCAGGGGACAGGGTTGATCTACGAGCAGTACTTC
CDR3: CASSQGTGLIYEQYF

size: once
D: TRBD2
J: TRBJ2-1
V: TRBV5-1
DNA: TGCGCCAGCAGCCCGAGGACTAGCGGGACCTACAATGAGCAGTTCTTC
CDR3: CASSPRTSGTYNEQFF

size: .
D: TRBD1
J: TRBJ1-2
V: TRBV10-3
DNA: TGTGCCATCAGTGAACCTGGACAGGGCTACTATGGCTACACCTTC
CDR3: CAISEPGQGYYGYTF

size: .
D: TRBD2
J: TRBJ2-2
V: TRBV7-6
DNA: TGTGCCAGCAGCTCGGGACTAGCGGGACTCACCGGGGAGCTGTTTTTT
CDR3: CASSSGLAGLTGELFF

size: .
D: .
J: TRBJ2-1
V: TRBV11-1
DNA: TGTGCCAGCAGCTTAGCCACAGGGTTGTGGAATGAGCAGTTCTTC
CDR3: CASSLATGLWNEQFF

size: .
D: .
J: TRBJ1-1
V: TRBV4-3
DNA: TGCGCCAGCAGCCAAGAGTGGGACCTGAACACTGAAGCTTTCTTT
CDR3: CASSQEWDLNTEAFF

size: .
D: .
J: TRBJ2-3
V: TRBV4-1
DNA: TGCGCCAGCAGCCAAGTTCTCACAGATACGCAGTATTTT
CDR3: CASSQVLTDTQYF

size: once
D: TRBD2
J: TRBJ2-5
V: TRBV28
DNA: TGTGCCAGCAGTACTCGGACTAGCGGGGCCCAAGAGACCCAGTACTTC
CDR3: CASSTRTSGAQETQYF

size: .
D: .
J: TRBJ2-7
V: TRBV11-3
DNA: TGTGCCAGCAGCCCCCTGACAGGGACTTCCTACGAGCAGTACTTC
CDR3: CASSPLTGTSYEQYF

size: .
D: .
J: TRBJ2-7
V: TRBV4-3
DNA: TGCGCCAGCAGCCAAGATCGTCACTACGAGCAGTACTTC
CDR3: CASSQDRHYEQYF

size: .
D: .
J: TRBJ2-5
V: TRBV7-6
DNA: TGTGCCAGCAGCTTAGGACAATCTTTTACCCAGTACTTC
CDR3: CASSLGQSFTQYF

size: .
D: TRBD1
J: TRBJ2-2
V: TRBV6-4
DNA: TGTGCCAGCAGTGACGGGACAGACCTCGCCGGGGAGCTGTTTTTT
CDR3: CASSDGTDLAGELFF

size: .
D: .
J: TRBJ2-1
V: TRBV29-1
DNA: TGCAGCGTTGGTTGGTATTACAATGAGCAGTTCTTC
CDR3: CSVGWYYNEQFF

size: .
D: .
J: TRBJ2-7
V: TRBV12-3/TRBV12-4
DNA: TGTGCCAGCAGTGCCAACAGGGTGCTCGAGCAGTACTTC
CDR3: CASSANRVLEQYF

size: .
D: TRBD2
J: TRBJ2-1
V: TRBV7-9
DNA: TGTGCCAGCAAAGGGCTAGCGGGAGGAGACGCCTACAATGAGCAGTTCTTC
CDR3: CASKGLAGGDAYNEQFF

size: .
D: .
J: TRBJ1-2
V: TRBV9
DNA: TGTGCCAGCAGCGCGTCCGGGACCGGCTATGGCTACACCTTC
CDR3: CASSASGTGYGYTF

size: .
D: .
J: TRBJ2-5
V: TRBV11-1
DNA: TGTGCCAGCAGCTGGGGGACGGAAGAGACCCAGTACTTC
CDR3: CASSWGTEETQYF

size: .
D: .
J: TRBJ1-6
V: TRBV5-6
DNA: TGTGCCAGCAGCTTTCATAATTCACCCCTCCACTTT
CDR3: CASSFHNSPLHF

size: large
D: .
J: TRBJ2-1
V: TRBV2
DNA: TGTGCCAGCAGTATATGGCCAAACTACAATGAGCAGTTCTTC
CDR3: CASSIWPNYNEQFF

size: .
D: .
J: TRBJ2-3
V: TRBV29-1
DNA: TGCAGCGTTGATGGAATGTGGGACGGCACAGATACGCAGTATTTT
CDR3: CSVDGMWDGTDTQYF

size: .
D: .
J: TRBJ2-7
V: TRBV11-1
DNA: TGTGCCAGCACCCCCATGACAGACTACGAGCAGTACTTC
CDR3: CASTPMTDYEQYF

size: .
D: .
J: TRBJ2-1
V: TRBV5-4
DNA: TGTGCCAGCAGCTTGGGGGTGCGGGAGCAGTTCTTC
CDR3: CASSLGVREQFF

size: .
D: .
J: TRBJ2-7
V: TRBV7-8
DNA: TGTGCCAGCAGCTCCGACAAGGGGCAGTACTTC
CDR3: CASSSDKGQYF

size: .
D: .
J: TRBJ2-1
V: TRBV7-9
DNA: TGTGCCTGGCGTCTAGGAAACTACAATGAGCAGTTCTTC
CDR3: CAWRLGNYNEQFF

size: few
D: .
J: TRBJ1-5
V: TRBV23-1
DNA: TGCGCCAGCAGTCCACCCCCCGGAGGAGGGGCCCAGCCCCAGCATTTT
CDR3: CASSPPPGGGAQPQHF

size: .
D: .
J: TRBJ2-7
V: TRBV13
DNA: TGTGCCAGCAGTGGGGATTCGGACAGCTTGACCTACGAGCAGTACTTC
CDR3: CASSGDSDSLTYEQYF

size: .
D: TRBD2
J: TRBJ2-7
V: TRBV6-2/TRBV6-3
DNA: TGTGCCAGCAGCGGACTAGCGGCCTACGAGCAGTACTTC
CDR3: CASSGLAAYEQYF

size: .
D: .
J: TRBJ2-7
V: TRBV29-1
DNA: TGCAGCGTCCGGACCGCCTACGAGCAGTACTTC
CDR3: CSVRTAYEQYF

size: .
D: TRBD1
J: TRBJ2-7
V: TRBV29-1
DNA: TGCAGCGTCGACAGGGGGTCGGGTGAGCAGTACTTC
CDR3: CSVDRGSGEQYF

size: .
D: .
J: TRBJ2-2
V: TRBV29-1
DNA: TGCAGCGTTGAAGACCGAAGGACGGCGAACACCGGGGAGCTGTTTTTT
CDR3: CSVEDRRTANTGELFF

size: .
D: .
J: TRBJ2-1
V: TRBV11-1
DNA: TGTGCCAGCAGCCCTAGCAGCAACAATGAGCAGTTCTTC
CDR3: CASSPSSNNEQFF

size: few
D: TRBD1
J: TRBJ1-1
V: TRBV13
DNA: TGTGCCAGCAGCGCCTCCGGGACAGGGGGAAACACTGAAGCTTTCTTT
CDR3: CASSASGTGGNTEAFF

size: .
D: .
J: TRBJ1-1
V: TRBV19
DNA: TGTGCCAGTAGTATTTCAGGGGACACTGAAGCTTTCTTT
CDR3: CASSISGDTEAFF

size: .
D: .
J: TRBJ2-5
V: TRBV13
DNA: TGTGCCAGCAGCTTGCAGGGTTCCTTAGAGACCCAGTACTTC
CDR3: CASSLQGSLETQYF

size: .
D: TRBD1
J: TRBJ2-1
V: TRBV4-1
DNA: TGCGCCAGCAGCCAACGGACAGGGCGATATGAGCAGTTCTTC
CDR3: CASSQRTGRYEQFF

size: .
D: TRBD1
J: TRBJ2-2
V: TRBV4-1
DNA: TGCGCCAGCAGCCAAGCACCGGGACAGTTTCCCGGGGAGCTGTTTTTT
CDR3: CASSQAPGQFPGELFF

size: .
D: .
J: TRBJ2-5
V: TRBV5-1
DNA: TGCGCCAGCAGCTTGGTGTTAGGAGAGACCCAGTACTTC
CDR3: CASSLVLGETQYF